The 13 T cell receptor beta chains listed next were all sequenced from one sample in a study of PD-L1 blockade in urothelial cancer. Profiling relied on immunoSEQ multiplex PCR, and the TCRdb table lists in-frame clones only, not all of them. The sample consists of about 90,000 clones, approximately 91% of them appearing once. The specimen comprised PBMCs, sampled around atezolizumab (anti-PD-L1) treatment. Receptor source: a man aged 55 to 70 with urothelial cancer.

The CDR3 sequence: CASSQDYSSTDTQYF. DNA of the CDR3: TGTGCCAGCAGCCAAGACTATTCTAGCACAGATACGCAGTATTTT. V gene TRBV4-2 combines with J gene TRBJ2-3, with no clear D. In germline, CDR1 is LGHNA, CDR2 YNFKEQ. This CDR3 comprises 15 residues. Trimming took off 0 bases at V and 0 bases at J, with 7 bases between the two ends.

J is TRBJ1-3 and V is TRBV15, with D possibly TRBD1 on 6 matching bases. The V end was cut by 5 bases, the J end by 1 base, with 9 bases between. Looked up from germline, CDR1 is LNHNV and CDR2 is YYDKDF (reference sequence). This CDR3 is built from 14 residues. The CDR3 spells CATSVTGSGNTIYF. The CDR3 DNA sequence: TGTGCCACCAGCGTAACAGGGTCTGGAAACACCATATATTTT.

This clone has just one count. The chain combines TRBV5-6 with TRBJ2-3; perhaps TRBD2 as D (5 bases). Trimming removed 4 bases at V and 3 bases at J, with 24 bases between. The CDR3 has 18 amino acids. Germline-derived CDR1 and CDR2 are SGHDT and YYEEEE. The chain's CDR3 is CASSPSGRGIGWTDTQYF. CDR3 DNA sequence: TGTGCCAGCAGCCCGTCGGGAAGAGGGATAGGATGGACAGATACGCAGTATTTT.

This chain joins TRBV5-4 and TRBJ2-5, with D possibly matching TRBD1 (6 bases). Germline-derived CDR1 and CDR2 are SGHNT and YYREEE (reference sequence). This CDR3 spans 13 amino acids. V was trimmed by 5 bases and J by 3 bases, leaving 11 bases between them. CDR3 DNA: TGTGCCAGCAGTTCGTACAGGGAAGAGACCCAGTACTTC. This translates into CASSSYREETQYF.

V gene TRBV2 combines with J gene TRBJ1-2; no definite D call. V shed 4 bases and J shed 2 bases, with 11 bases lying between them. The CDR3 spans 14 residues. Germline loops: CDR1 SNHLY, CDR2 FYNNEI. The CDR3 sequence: CASSGADQNYGYTF. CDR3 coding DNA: TGTGCCAGCAGTGGGGCCGACCAGAACTATGGCTACACCTTC. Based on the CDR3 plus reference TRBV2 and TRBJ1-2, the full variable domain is EPEVTQTPSHQVTQMGQEVILRCVPISNHLYFYWYRQILGQKVEFLVSFYNNEISEKSEIFDDQFSVERPDGSNFTLKIRSTKLEDSAMYFCASSGADQNYGYTFGSGTRLTVV.

CDR3 sequence (DNA): TGTGCCAGCAGTGAAGGTGGTGGGGCGGATATCACCGGGGAGCTGTTTTTT. Protein sequence: CASSEGGGADITGELFF. The chain employs TRBV2 and TRBJ2-2, with TRBD1 as a possible D gene (5 bases). The CDR3 runs to 17 residues. V dropped 1 base and J dropped 4 bases, with 16 bases sitting between them. CDR1 SNHLY and CDR2 FYNNEI come from the germline V gene.

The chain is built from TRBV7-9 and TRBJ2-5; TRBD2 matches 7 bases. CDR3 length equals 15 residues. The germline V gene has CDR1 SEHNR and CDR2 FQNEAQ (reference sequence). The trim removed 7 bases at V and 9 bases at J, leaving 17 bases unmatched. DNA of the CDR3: TGTGCCAGCACCCCCGGGTCCGATGTGGGAGGGGCCCAGTACTTC. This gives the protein CASTPGSDVGGAQYF.

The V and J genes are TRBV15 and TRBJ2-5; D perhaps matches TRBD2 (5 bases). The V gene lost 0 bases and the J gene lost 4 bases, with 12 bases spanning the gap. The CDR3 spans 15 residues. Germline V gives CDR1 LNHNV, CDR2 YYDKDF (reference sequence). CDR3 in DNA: TGTGCCACCAGCAGAGATCTCGGGGTTGGAGAGACCCAGTACTTC. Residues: CATSRDLGVGETQYF.

The CDR3 is CASTPEAYNSPLHF. Here the CDR3 DNA reads TGTGCCAGTACCCCCGAGGCCTATAATTCACCCCTCCACTTT. This chain uses TRBV19 with TRBJ1-6; D is ambiguous. The CDR3 contains 14 residues. The V gene lost 7 bases and the J gene lost 2 bases, with 9 bases spanning the gap. In germline, CDR1 is LNHDA, CDR2 SQIVND (reference sequence).

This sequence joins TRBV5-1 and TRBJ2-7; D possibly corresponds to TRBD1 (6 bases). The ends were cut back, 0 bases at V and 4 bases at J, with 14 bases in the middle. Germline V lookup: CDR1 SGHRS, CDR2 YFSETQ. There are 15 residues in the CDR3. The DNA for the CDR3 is TGCGCCAGCAGCTTGGGGGGGACAATTTTATACGAGCAGTACTTC. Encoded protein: CASSLGGTILYEQYF.

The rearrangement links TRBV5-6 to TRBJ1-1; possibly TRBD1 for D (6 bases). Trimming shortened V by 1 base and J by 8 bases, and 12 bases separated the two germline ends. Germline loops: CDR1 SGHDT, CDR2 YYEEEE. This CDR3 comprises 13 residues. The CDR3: CASSLNFGTEAFF. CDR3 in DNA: TGTGCCAGCAGCTTGAATTTTGGGACAGAAGCTTTCTTT. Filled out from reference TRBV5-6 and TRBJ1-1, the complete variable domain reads DAGVTQSPTHLIKTRGQQVTLRCSPKSGHDTVSWYQQALGQGPQFIFQYYEEEERQRGNFPDRFSGHQFPNYSSELNVNALLLGDSALYLCASSLNFGTEAFFGQGTRLTVV.

CDR3 nucleotides: TGTGCCAGCAGCTTAGAATCTAGCGGGGGGGCGACAGATACGCAGTATTTT. Translation: CASSLESSGGATDTQYF. J is TRBJ2-3 and V is TRBV7-8; 12 nucleotides align to TRBD2. The V gene end was trimmed by 1 base and the J gene end by 3 bases; junction bases not matched to a gene: 5. Germline CDR1 SGHVS, CDR2 FQNEAQ. CDR3 length equals 17 residues.

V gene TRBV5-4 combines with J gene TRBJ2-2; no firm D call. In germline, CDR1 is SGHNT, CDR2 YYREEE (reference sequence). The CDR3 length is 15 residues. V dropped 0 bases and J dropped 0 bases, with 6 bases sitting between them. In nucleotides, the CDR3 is TGTGCCAGCAGCTTGGGGCTAGCGAACACCGGGGAGCTGTTTTTT. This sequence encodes CASSLGLANTGELFF.